This entry concerns a single T cell receptor (beta chain). This clonotype has only a few counts. What this receptor recognizes is not known. No base quality values were provided; no much bigger clone lies one nucleotide off. The receptor library was made with PCR. Sequencing was carried out with an Illumina iSeq 100. The paper's processing steps were these. Non-productive sequences were removed, and CDR3s not starting with C, not ending with F or W, or shorter than 7 amino acids were discarded. Levenshtein distances (stringdist) and unrooted phylogenetic trees (ape) in R version 3.6.1 were used to assess CDR3 homology. TCRdb trimmed the raw reads at Q25, called clones with MiXCR and kept productive beta chains. Records with the same CDR3 protein are collapsed into one entry carrying the most frequent genes and DNA. These V and J calls derive from TCRdb rather than the authors' analysis. The sample has about 29,000 distinct CDR3 sequences on record, 49% of them singletons. The ten largest clones take up 5.8% of the sample.

This specimen comes from a study of vaccination and CD4 T cells after COVID-19 (dated 2022 in TCRdb). Describing the broader study: SARS-CoV-2 positivity had been established in the convalescent patients by nasal swab PCR, and mild disease was recorded in several of these patients and severe disease in one. In the convalescent cohort there were six males and four females, among whom were two Hispanic individuals, seven Caucasians, two Asians and one multiracial person. Participants got two doses of the Pfizer-BioNTech BNT162b2 vaccine (n=8) or two doses of the Moderna mRNA-1273 vaccine (n=2). Post-COVID blood samples were collected from convalescent patients a median of roughly 100 days after diagnosis, with a range of about 30 to 161 days. Post-vaccine blood samples were taken a median of about 72 days after the second vaccine dose, with a range of about 13 to 250 days. Three convalescent patients gave samples both early after vaccination (day 14) and late after vaccination (days 161 to 241). The spike-specific CD4+ TCR repertoire was compared before and after mRNA vaccination in over 9 COVID-19 convalescent patients and a handful of infection-naive healthy vaccine recipients.

This specimen's time point label, interpreted: late sampling 161 to 241 days after vaccination in three convalescent patients. The positive SARS-CoV-2 PCR tests of the convalescent patients were dated from March to December 2020, before the Alpha, Beta and Delta variants emerged in the United States. PBMCs were separated from whole blood using Ficoll-Paque Plus gradient centrifugation and then either used fresh or cryopreserved at -140C. Study-wide findings and limitations: In convalescent patients, a median roughly 87% of post-vaccine SARS-CoV-2-reactive clones were detected only after vaccination, and vaccine-specific priming was suggested by this finding. The median count of SARS-CoV-2-reactive clonotypes went up from under 25 after infection to approximately 40 after vaccination, although the change was not significant. The number of convalescent patients in the study was relatively small, and the study did not examine early timepoints following natural infection. Of the vaccine-specific clones found in convalescent patients, nearly all (304 of 307) were mono-reactive for SARS-CoV-2 spike instead of being cross-reactive with common cold coronaviruses.

Trimming leaves V shorter by 0 bases and J shorter by 6 bases, with the junction holding 7 bases beyond the gene matches. The CDR3 numbers 15 residues from cysteine through phenylalanine. Just CDR3 DNA is preserved here, 45 bases in frame from base 1. The CDR1 and CDR2 encoded by the germline V gene (reference sequence) are DFQATT and SNEGSKA. The starting material was CD4+ T cells from blood, obtained about 7 months after SARS-CoV-2 vaccination. The chain links TRBV20-1 with TRBJ2-1; 8 of the junction bases match TRBD2. The sequence came from a human donor who had recovered from COVID-19. The DNA sequence follows: TGCAGTGCTAGAGATATTAGGCGGGAGGTCAATGAGCAGTTCTTC. Translated, this is CSARDIRREVNEQFF.